These 26 T cell receptor beta chains originate from one sample sequenced in a study of beta chain features in type 1 diabetes. Study results and caveats: Within each of all four CD4+ subsets, Type 1 diabetes patients had TCRB CDR3s that were moderately but significantly shorter.

Expressed TCRB transcripts were sequenced because the isolated RNA had all been reverse transcribed beforehand. Sequencing was performed with immunoSEQ multiplex PCR; in TCRdb, only in-frame clones are kept and a portion is missing. The sample lists about 300,000 clones; about 13% were seen once. These receptors' antigens are unknown. The sequencing sample was made of naive CD4+ T cells from blood. The origin of the receptors is a woman aged 18-35 years with type 1 diabetes.

This clone was counted at least ten times. The V and J genes are TRBV29-1 and TRBJ2-5, with D unclear. This CDR3 contains 12 residues. Trimming took 3 bases from V and 2 from J, leaving 7 bases between them. The V gene's germline CDR1 is SQVTM and CDR2 ANQGSEA. Here the CDR3 DNA reads TGCAGCGTTGACTATCCACAAGAGACCCAGTACTTC. Its protein product is CSVDYPQETQYF.

This rearrangement joins TRBV18 to TRBJ1-1; TRBD1 agrees at 9 bases. The germline V gene has CDR1 KGHSH and CDR2 LQKENI. With V trimmed by 8 bases and J by 2 bases, 9 bases remained unmatched. This CDR3 has 15 amino acids. CDR3 DNA: TGTGCCAGCGATCCACAGGGGGCGGTCAACACTGAAGCTTTCTTT. Its protein product is CASDPQGAVNTEAFF.

This clone has just a few counts. The rearrangement links TRBV11-3 to TRBJ1-2; D is possibly TRBD1 (6 bases). Germline-derived CDR1 and CDR2 are SGHNT and YENEEA. The CDR3 is 13 residues long. Trimming removed 5 bases from V and 3 bases from J, with 10 bases in between. CDR3 coding DNA: TGTGCCAGCAGCCTACAGGGAGACTATGGCTACACCTTC. Its translation: CASSLQGDYGYTF.

This clone was detected a few times. The chain uses TRBV7-2 and TRBJ2-2, with 9 nucleotides matching TRBD2. Germline V gene sequence: CDR1 SGHTA, CDR2 FQGNSA. This CDR3 comprises 16 residues. V shed 5 bases and J 6 bases; nucleotides not matched to a gene: 10. In nucleotides, the CDR3 is TGTGCCAGCAGCGGCCCGGGACTAGCCGTAGCCGGGGAGCTGTTTTTT. Protein product: CASSGPGLAVAGELFF.

The V gene is TRBV6-1, the J gene TRBJ2-2; TRBD2 is a possible D gene (6 bases). V was cut by 7 bases and J by 1 base, with 10 bases left in between. Germline CDR1 is MNHNS and CDR2 is SASEGT. The CDR3 loop spans 14 amino acids. CDR3 nucleotide sequence: TGTGCCAGCATGAGGGGAGGGAACACCGGGGAGCTGTTTTTT. It encodes CASMRGGNTGELFF.

The V and J genes are TRBV5-1 and TRBJ2-7; D ambiguous. In germline, CDR1 is SGHRS, CDR2 YFSETQ. The V gene lost 4 bases and the J gene lost 3 bases, with 5 bases spanning the gap. CDR3 length equals 11 residues. CDR3: CASSSNYEQYF. The CDR3 DNA is TGCGCCAGCAGCAGCAACTACGAGCAGTACTTC.

This clone was seen a few times. The chain recombines TRBV5-1 with TRBJ2-5; TRBD2 matches 10 bases. This CDR3 spans 15 amino acids. J gave up 5 bases and V 3 bases, and 7 bases lay outside the gene matches. Germline V gene sequence: CDR1 SGHRS, CDR2 YFSETQ. CDR3 loop: CASSSGAGGWETQYF. CDR3 in DNA: TGCGCCAGCAGCTCAGGAGCGGGAGGGTGGGAGACCCAGTACTTC.

The chain uses TRBV14 and TRBJ1-4; the D is unclear. CDR3 size: 13 residues. Germline V gives CDR1 SGHDN, CDR2 FVKESK. Trimming shortened V by 2 bases and J by 11 bases, and 12 bases separated the two germline ends. CDR3 in DNA: TGTGCCAGCAGCCAACCACCATTCGGGAAACTGTTTTTT. It translates to CASSQPPFGKLFF.

This clone was observed a handful of times. J is TRBJ2-1 and V is TRBV7-9; TRBD2 matches 10 bases. With 5 bases clipped from V and 5 bases from J, the junction kept 6 bases outside the gene matches. This CDR3 is 15 amino acids long. In germline, CDR1 is SEHNR, CDR2 FQNEAQ (reference sequence). CDR3 sequence (DNA): TGTGCCAGCAGCCTCTGGACTAGCGGCGACAATGAGCAGTTCTTC. As protein: CASSLWTSGDNEQFF.

This clone was observed a few times. The J gene is TRBJ2-3, the V gene TRBV5-1, with unresolved D. CDR1 is SGHRS and CDR2 is YFSETQ in the germline V gene. Trimming removed 5 bases at V and 4 bases at J, with 5 bases between. CDR3 length equals 11 residues. In DNA form, the CDR3 reads TGCGCCAGCAGATCTCCAGATACGCAGTATTTT. Protein: CASRSPDTQYF.

The CDR3 nucleotides read TGTGCCAGCTCACCGTTTGGGACAGGGGCATTGGTCCCTGAAGCTTTCTTT. It specifies CASSPFGTGALVPEAFF. The chain combines TRBV18 with TRBJ1-1; 10 nucleotides align to TRBD1. CDR3 size: 17 residues. The germline V gene encodes CDR1 KGHSH and CDR2 LQKENI. V was pared by 3 bases and J by 6 bases, with 13 bases of the junction left unmatched.

The genes are TRBV6-6 and TRBJ2-5; TRBD2 agrees at 9 bases. In germline, CDR1 is MNHNY, CDR2 SVGAGI (reference sequence). V gave up 6 bases and J gave up 0 bases; unmatched junction bases: 8. This CDR3 region has 16 residues. DNA for the CDR3: TGTGCCAGCAGCCGGTGGACTAGCGTTAACCAAGAGACCCAGTACTTC. Protein sequence: CASSRWTSVNQETQYF.

This sequence joins TRBV30 and TRBJ1-2; D is possibly TRBD1 (6 bases). Trimming took off 5 bases at V and 8 bases at J, with 21 bases between the two ends. The CDR3 runs 14 residues. Per germline, CDR1 GTSNPN and CDR2 SVGIG (reference sequence). In DNA, the CDR3 is TGTGCCTGGGGGCGGGGGCCCGGGGTGAAAGGCTACACCTTC. It specifies CAWGRGPGVKGYTF.

This clone was counted between two and nine times. CDR3 loop: CACNTGSAFF. The CDR3 region has the DNA TGTGCCTGCAACACAGGATCCGCTTTCTTT. V and J are TRBV30 and TRBJ1-1; D is perhaps TRBD1 (5 bases). Germline-derived CDR1 and CDR2 are GTSNPN and SVGIG (reference sequence). There are 10 residues in the CDR3. V was shortened by 6 bases and J by 11 bases, with 13 bases between the two germline ends.

This clone was detected only a few times. V is TRBV2 and J is TRBJ2-1; the D is unclear. CDR3 length equals 14 residues. V was shortened by 6 bases and J by 0 bases, with 9 bases between the two germline ends. Germline V gene sequence: CDR1 SNHLY, CDR2 FYNNEI. The CDR3 coding sequence is TGTGCCAGCAGGGAGTTTAGCTCCTACAATGAGCAGTTCTTC. Protein product: CASREFSSYNEQFF.

J is TRBJ2-1 and V is TRBV5-1; 10 nucleotides agree with TRBD2. V trimming: 1 base; J trimming: 8 bases; junction bases outside the gene matches: 12. CDR3 length: 17 residues. CDR1 is SGHRS, CDR2 YFSETQ, per germline. The CDR3 coding sequence is TGCGCCAGCAGCTTGACCCTAGCGGGAGTGGGTTCCGATGAGCAGTTCTTC. Its protein product is CASSLTLAGVGSDEQFF.

This clone was found a few times. J is TRBJ2-2 and V is TRBV7-9; 10 nucleotides line up with TRBD2. V was clipped by 3 bases and J by 6 bases; unmatched bases: 10. Per germline, CDR1 SEHNR and CDR2 FQNEAQ (reference sequence). This CDR3 region has 17 residues. The CDR3 nucleotides read TGTGCCAGCAGCTTTCGAGGGGGACTAGCGTTGTCCGGGGAGCTGTTTTTT. This gives the protein CASSFRGGLALSGELFF.

There are a few counts of this clone. The V and J genes are TRBV11-2 and TRBJ2-3; a possible D gene is TRBD1 (5 bases). V lost 3 bases and J 2 bases, leaving 6 bases between the germline ends. CDR1 and CDR2 (germline): SGHAT, FQNNGV. The CDR3 consists of 13 residues. CDR3 DNA sequence: TGTGCCAGCAGCTTCGGACACACAGATACGCAGTATTTT. Translated, it gives CASSFGHTDTQYF.

A few counts support this clone. J is TRBJ1-1 and V is TRBV7-2; 9 positions agree with TRBD1. The CDR3 runs to 14 residues. Germline V gene sequence: CDR1 SGHTA, CDR2 FQGNSA. V trimming: 5 bases; J trimming: 4 bases; junction bases outside the gene matches: 5. The CDR3 is CASSPDRGGTEAFF. CDR3 bases: TGTGCCAGCAGCCCGGACAGGGGAGGCACTGAAGCTTTCTTT.

A few counts support this clone. V and J are TRBV29-1 and TRBJ1-2; the D gene is possibly TRBD1 (6 bases). Trimming removed 5 bases from V and 6 bases from J, with 13 bases in between. The germline V gene encodes CDR1 SQVTM and CDR2 ANQGSEA. The CDR3 has 12 residues. CDR3 sequence: CSVINRVDGYTF. In nucleotides, the CDR3 is TGCAGCGTTATTAACAGGGTTGATGGCTACACCTTC.

Only a few counts were recorded for this clone. V gene TRBV7-9 combines with J gene TRBJ2-5; possible D gene TRBD2, 5 bases. V was trimmed by 2 bases and J by 1 base, leaving 11 bases between them. Per germline, CDR1 SEHNR and CDR2 FQNEAQ (reference sequence). The CDR3 extends over 15 amino acids. The CDR3, as DNA: TGTGCCAGCAGCTTACTCTTCGGGGTCCAAGAGACCCAGTACTTC. It specifies CASSLLFGVQETQYF.

The rearrangement joins TRBV29-1 to TRBJ2-1; D might be TRBD1 (5 bases). The V and J ends lost 4 bases and 7 bases respectively, with 14 bases between them. Germline V CDR1 and CDR2: SQVTM, ANQGSEA. The length of the CDR3 is 13 residues. The CDR3 DNA is TGCAGCGTTGGTATTGGGGCTCTGAATGAGCAGTTCTTC. Its translation is CSVGIGALNEQFF.

This clone was detected only a few times. The chain recombines TRBV30 with TRBJ1-4; D not certain. Germline V lookup: CDR1 GTSNPN, CDR2 SVGIG (reference sequence). Trimming left V 0 bases short and J 8 bases short, with 16 bases between. There are 15 residues in the CDR3. The CDR3 sequence is CAWSVRGRVGEKLFF. In DNA, the CDR3 is TGTGCCTGGAGTGTACGGGGAAGGGTTGGCGAAAAACTGTTTTTT.

This chain uses TRBV30 with TRBJ1-3; D gene unclear. This CDR3 has 14 amino acids. Germline loops: CDR1 GTSNPN, CDR2 SVGIG (reference sequence). Trimming took 6 bases from V and 2 from J, leaving 14 bases between them. CDR3 sequence (DNA): TGTGCCTGCGACCGGGTTGTGGCTGGAAACACCATATATTTT. Protein product: CACDRVVAGNTIYF. Using reference TRBV30 and TRBJ1-3 for the parts outside the CDR3, the full variable domain is SQTIHQWPATLVQPVGSPLSLECTVEGTSNPNLYWYRQAAGRGLQLLFYSVGIGQISSEVPQNLSASRPQDRQFILSSKKLLLSDSGFYLCACDRVVAGNTIYFGEGSWLTVV.

The rearrangement links TRBV6-5 to TRBJ1-2, with TRBD1 matching 10 bases. The CDR3 runs 13 residues. Germline V gene sequence: CDR1 MNHEY, CDR2 SVGAGI. The junction had 2 bases not matched to a gene; V was cut back by 6 bases and J by 4 bases. This CDR3 is CASRTGGIYGYTF. DNA for the CDR3: TGTGCCAGCAGGACAGGGGGCATCTATGGCTACACCTTC.

This clone was detected only a few times. The gene calls are TRBV9 and TRBJ2-1; 7 positions agree with TRBD2. Germline CDR1 SGDLS, CDR2 YYNGEE. The length of the CDR3 is 16 residues. Trimming at V came to 0 bases and at J to 5 bases, leaving 8 bases not matched to a gene. This CDR3 reads CASSVGGGGPHNEQFF. The DNA for the CDR3 is TGTGCCAGCAGCGTAGGGGGGGGAGGGCCTCACAATGAGCAGTTCTTC. Supplemented by reference TRBV9 and TRBJ2-1, the full variable domain reads DSGVTQTPKHLITATGQRVTLRCSPRSGDLSVYWYQQSLDQGLQFLIQYYNGEERAKGNILERFSAQQFPDLHSELNLSSLELGDSALYFCASSVGGGGPHNEQFFGPGTRLTVL.